This T cell receptor beta chain was captured by sequencing in a study of cytotoxic CD8 clonotypes in ibrutinib-treated CLL. TCRdb's copy holds only in-frame clones and misses some; the assay was immunoSEQ multiplex PCR. The repertoire holds 250,000 to 350,000 clones, with 70% to 80% as singletons. TCR beta library input comprised roughly 2.2 micrograms of genomic DNA from cryopreserved PBMCs. Study results and limitations: Private clonotypes, not public ones, expanded at ibrutinib response.

Details on this clone: Its antigen is currently unknown.

Trimming took 6 bases from V and 8 from J; bases not matched to a gene: 7. CDR1 is MNHEY and CDR2 is SMNVEV in the germline V gene (reference sequence). The CDR3 runs 14 residues. The sequencing here drew on PBMCs, taken at disease progression, from a patient treated with ibrutinib. J is TRBJ2-1 and V is TRBV27, with 10 bases identical to TRBD2. The receptor was derived from a human donor with chronic lymphocytic leukemia. Here the CDR3 reads CASRMTSGSYEQFF. In nucleotides, the CDR3 is TGTGCCAGCAGAATGACTAGCGGGTCCTATGAGCAGTTCTTC.